This T cell receptor (beta chain) was sequenced in a study of beta chain features in type 1 diabetes. Study overall: Researchers looked at roughly 110 million sorted cells across all samples.

The study reverse transcribed the entire isolated RNA, so it sequenced expressed TCRB transcripts. For naive, central memory and regulatory T cell samples, reads averaged approximately 3.9 million. Method: immunoSEQ multiplex PCR; TCRdb's copy keeps in-frame clones and lacks some. The repertoire includes just under 150,000 clones, about 13% of them detected once, and roughly 1.4% sits in the top ten. There are a few counts of this clone. Its specificity is unknown. Study results and caveats: It was not settled here whether HLA type affects TCRB rearrangement. Moderate but significant shortening of TCRB CDR3s was recorded in all four CD4+ subsets from Type 1 diabetes patients.

The sample comprised central memory CD4+ T cells from blood. This receptor was obtained from a man younger than 30 with type 1 diabetes.

CDR3 sequence (DNA): TGTGCCAGCAGCGCCCCGGGCGGAACCTACGAGCAGTACTTC. The encoded protein is CASSAPGGTYEQYF. The chain uses TRBV5-6 and TRBJ2-7; D uncertain. With 4 bases removed from V and 2 bases from J, the gap between germline ends came to 13 bases. This CDR3 is 14 amino acids long. Germline loops: CDR1 SGHDT, CDR2 YYEEEE.